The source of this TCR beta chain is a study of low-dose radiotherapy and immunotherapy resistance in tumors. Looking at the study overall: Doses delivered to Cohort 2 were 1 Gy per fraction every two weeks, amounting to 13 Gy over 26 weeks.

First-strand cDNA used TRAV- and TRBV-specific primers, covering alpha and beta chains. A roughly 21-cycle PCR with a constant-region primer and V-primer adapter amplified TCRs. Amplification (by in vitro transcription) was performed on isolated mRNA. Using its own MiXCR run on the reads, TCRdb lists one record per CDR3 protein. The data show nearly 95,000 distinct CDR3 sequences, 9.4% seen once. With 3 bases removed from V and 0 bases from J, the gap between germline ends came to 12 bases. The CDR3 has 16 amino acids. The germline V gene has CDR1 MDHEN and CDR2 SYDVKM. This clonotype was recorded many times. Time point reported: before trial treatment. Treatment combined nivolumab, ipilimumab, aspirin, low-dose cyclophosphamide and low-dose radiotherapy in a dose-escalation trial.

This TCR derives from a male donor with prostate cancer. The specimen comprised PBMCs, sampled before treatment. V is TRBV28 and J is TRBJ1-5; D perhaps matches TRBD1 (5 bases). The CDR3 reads CASSFTGVYSNQPQHF. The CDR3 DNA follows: TGTGCCAGCAGTTTTACAGGCGTCTATAGCAATCAGCCCCAGCATTTT. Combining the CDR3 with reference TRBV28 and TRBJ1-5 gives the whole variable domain DVKVTQSSRYLVKRTGEKVFLECVQDMDHENMFWYRQDPGLGLRLIYFSYDVKMKEKGDIPEGYSVSREKKERFSLILESASTNQTSMYLCASSFTGVYSNQPQHFGDGTRLSIL.